The clone carrying this T cell receptor (beta chain) was counted ten times or more. Antigen unknown. The entry originates in a study of identical twins. Overall study findings and caveats: The more abundant beta clonotypes in cord blood had fewer insertions, and memory repertoires did not show this.

TCRdb fed the 5' RACE reads into MiXCR, producing one record per CDR3 protein. Of 400,000 to 500,000 distinct CDR3 sequences in the sample, approximately 15% were seen once. In germline, CDR1 is SGDLS, CDR2 YYNGEE. This CDR3 has 16 residues. The V end was cut by 0 bases, the J end by 12 bases, with 22 bases between. Every donor was a healthy Caucasian. These data are also associated with another study on yellow fever vaccine responses in identical twins.

The origin of this receptor is a young woman in good health. The chain has TRBV9 and TRBJ2-1; possibly TRBD1 or TRBD2 for D (6 bases each). The sample consisted of CD4+ T cells sorted from blood. CDR3 loop: CASSVAALSGASTQFF. The CDR3 region has the DNA TGTGCCAGCAGCGTAGCTGCTCTATCGGGGGCGAGCACGCAGTTCTTC. Using reference TRBV9 and TRBJ2-1 for the parts outside the CDR3, the full variable domain is DSGVTQTPKHLITATGQRVTLRCSPRSGDLSVYWYQQSLDQGLQFLIQYYNGEERAKGNILERFSAQQFPDLHSELNLSSLELGDSALYFCASSVAALSGASTQFFGPGTRLTVL.